Following are 21 T cell receptor beta chains from one sample sequenced in a study of T cell changes during pregnancy in multiple sclerosis. Assay used: immunoSEQ multiplex PCR; TCRdb lists only in-frame clones, some missing. The profile shows more than 35,000 clones, approximately 90% of them singletons. The sequenced sample was CD4+ T cells from peripheral blood mononuclear cells, obtained in the first trimester of pregnancy. These TCRs come from a female donor with multiple sclerosis, enrolled in a pregnancy study.

This clone was seen only once. The chain employs TRBV7-2 and TRBJ1-1; TRBD1 agrees at 8 bases. The CDR3 is 14 residues long. The V and J ends lost 1 base and 4 bases, in that order; junction bases with no gene match: 2. Germline assignment: CDR1 SGHTA and CDR2 FQGNSA. CDR3 in amino acids: CASSLDRGTTEAFF. The CDR3 bases are TGTGCCAGCAGCTTAGACAGGGGGACCACTGAAGCTTTCTTT.

V gene TRBV28 combines with J gene TRBJ2-3; TRBD2 agrees at 9 bases. Germline CDR1 is MDHEN and CDR2 is SYDVKM. The CDR3 runs to 20 residues. The junction had 21 bases not matched to a gene; V was cut back by 2 bases and J by 6 bases. CDR3 loop: CASSLRSRRGLAGPGDTQYF. CDR3 DNA: TGTGCCAGCAGTTTAAGGTCGAGAAGGGGGCTAGCGGGACCGGGGGATACGCAGTATTTT. Looking up the rest from reference TRBV28 and TRBJ2-3 gives the full variable domain: DVKVTQSSRYLVKRTGEKVFLECVQDMDHENMFWYRQDPGLGLRLIYFSYDVKMKEKGDIPEGYSVSREKKERFSLILESASTNQTSMYLCASSLRSRRGLAGPGDTQYFGPGTRLTVL.

The J gene is TRBJ2-7, the V gene TRBV2; TRBD1 agrees at 10 bases. CDR3 length: 15 residues. V lost 6 bases and J lost 6; bases outside the gene matches: 11. Germline V gene lookup returns CDR1 SNHLY and CDR2 FYNNEI. CDR3 sequence (DNA): TGTGCCAGCAGACCCTCCTGGGACAGGGGAGGCGAGCAGTACTTC. Its protein product is CASRPSWDRGGEQYF.

The V and J genes are TRBV5-1 and TRBJ1-1; 8 nucleotides match TRBD1. The CDR3 totals 14 residues. CDR1 is SGHRS and CDR2 is YFSETQ in the germline V gene. Unmatched junction bases numbered 2, after V lost 2 bases and J lost 2 bases. CDR3 sequence: CASSFRGRNTEAFF. DNA of the CDR3: TGCGCCAGCAGCTTCAGGGGGCGAAACACTGAAGCTTTCTTT.

This chain links TRBV5-4 with TRBJ2-3; 14 bases are shared with TRBD2. The CDR3 totals 17 residues. V gave up 4 bases and J gave up 4 bases; unmatched junction bases: 8. The germline CDR1 and CDR2 sequences are SGHNT and YYREEE (reference sequence). Here the CDR3 reads CASSAGRGLAGADTQYF. The CDR3 DNA reads TGTGCCAGCAGCGCAGGAAGGGGACTAGCGGGGGCAGATACGCAGTATTTT.

V is TRBV7-9 and J is TRBJ1-1; D may be TRBD1 (6 bases). The CDR3 runs to 15 residues. Germline V gene data show CDR1 as SEHNR and CDR2 as FQNEAQ (reference sequence). Trimming took 1 base from V and 1 from J, leaving 10 bases between them. CDR3 coding DNA: TGTGCCAGCAGCTTAGGGGGGCAGCCGAACACTGAAGCTTTCTTT. It codes for CASSLGGQPNTEAFF. Based on the CDR3 plus reference TRBV7-9 and TRBJ1-1, the full variable domain is DTGVSQNPRHKITKRGQNVTFRCDPISEHNRLYWYRQTLGQGPEFLTYFQNEAQLEKSRLLSDRFSAERPKGSFSTLEIQRTEQGDSAMYLCASSLGGQPNTEAFFGQGTRLTVV.

The chain couples TRBV13 to TRBJ2-3; 7 bases are shared with TRBD2. CDR3 size: 16 residues. The germline V gene has CDR1 PRHDT and CDR2 FYEKMQ (reference sequence). V shed 3 bases and J 4 bases; nucleotides not matched to a gene: 10. The chain's CDR3 is CASSFAAGGLADTQYF. CDR3 sequence (DNA): TGTGCCAGCAGCTTCGCGGCCGGGGGGTTGGCAGATACGCAGTATTTT.

The chain carries TRBV5-4 and TRBJ2-3; TRBD2 agrees at 7 bases. V lost 2 bases and J lost 4; bases outside the gene matches: 1. The germline V gene has CDR1 SGHNT and CDR2 YYREEE (reference sequence). The CDR3 is 13 residues long. CDR3 sequence: CASSLAGPDTQYF. The DNA of the CDR3 is TGTGCCAGCAGCTTAGCGGGACCAGATACGCAGTATTTT. Full variable domain (missing parts from reference TRBV5-4 and TRBJ2-3): ETGVTQSPTHLIKTRGQQVTLRCSSQSGHNTVSWYQQALGQGPQFIFQYYREEENGRGNFPPRFSGLQFPNYSSELNVNALELDDSALYLCASSLAGPDTQYFGPGTRLTVL.

The V call is TRBV27, the J call TRBJ2-7, with a weak D call TRBD2 (5 bases). This CDR3 has 13 amino acids. Germline assignment: CDR1 MNHEY and CDR2 SMNVEV (reference sequence). The ends were cut back, 3 bases at V and 4 bases at J, with 10 bases in the middle. The CDR3 here is CASSFSGNYEQYF. For the CDR3, the DNA is TGTGCCAGCAGTTTTTCGGGGAATTACGAGCAGTACTTC.

This sequence joins TRBV5-1 and TRBJ2-1; 9 positions agree with TRBD2. From germline, CDR1 is SGHRS and CDR2 YFSETQ. After removal of 3 bases from V and 7 bases from J, the junction contained 5 bases not matched to a gene. CDR3 length equals 14 residues. The CDR3 here is CASSSGLAGNEQFF. The CDR3 bases are TGCGCCAGCAGCTCGGGGCTAGCGGGGAATGAGCAGTTCTTC.

The chain uses TRBV5-5 and TRBJ1-3, with D unclear. CDR3 size: 15 residues. The germline V gene encodes CDR1 SGHKS and CDR2 YYEKEE (reference sequence). V gave up 0 bases and J gave up 4 bases, with 11 bases separating them. This CDR3 is CASSLASVAGNTIYF. CDR3 sequence (DNA): TGTGCCAGCAGCTTGGCGTCAGTGGCCGGAAACACCATATATTTT. Full variable domain (outside the CDR3, taken from reference TRBV5-5 and TRBJ1-3): DAGVTQSPTHLIKTRGQQVTLRCSPISGHKSVSWYQQVLGQGPQFIFQYYEKEERGRGNFPDRFSARQFPNYSSELNVNALLLGDSALYLCASSLASVAGNTIYFGEGSWLTVV.

For the CDR3, the DNA is TGTGCCTGGACGGGGAAGATGGGGAATAATCAGCCCCAGCATTTT. It codes for CAWTGKMGNNQPQHF. J is TRBJ1-5 and V is TRBV30; D remains unclear. Deletions cut 4 bases from V and 4 bases from J, with 17 bases between. The CDR3 is 15 residues long. Per the germline V gene, CDR1 is GTSNPN and CDR2 is SVGIG (reference sequence). The whole variable domain, filled in from reference TRBV30 and TRBJ1-5, reads SQTIHQWPATLVQPVGSPLSLECTVEGTSNPNLYWYRQAAGRGLQLLFYSVGIGQISSEVPQNLSASRPQDRQFILSSKKLLLSDSGFYLCAWTGKMGNNQPQHFGDGTRLSIL.

The genes are TRBV28 and TRBJ2-2; 9 nucleotides line up with TRBD1. The CDR3 extends over 14 amino acids. CDR1 and CDR2 (germline): MDHEN, SYDVKM. V lost 9 bases, J lost 6 bases, and 8 bases stayed unmatched. The CDR3 loop is CASRTGGRSGELFF. The DNA for the CDR3 is TGTGCCAGTAGAACAGGGGGCCGATCCGGGGAGCTGTTTTTT.

The gene calls are TRBV28 and TRBJ1-1, with no clear D. Trimming cost V 5 bases and J 1 base, with 11 bases left between them. This CDR3 has 14 amino acids. The germline CDR1 and CDR2 sequences are MDHEN and SYDVKM. CDR3 nucleotide sequence: TGTGCCAGCAGTATCAGGAACCCGAACACTGAAGCTTTCTTT. This codes for CASSIRNPNTEAFF.

This rearrangement joins TRBV19 to TRBJ2-7; tentative D call: TRBD1 (6 bases). Trimming shortened V by 5 bases and J by 0 bases, and 14 bases separated the two germline ends. Germline CDR1 reads LNHDA; CDR2 reads SQIVND (reference sequence). The CDR3 runs to 15 residues. For the CDR3, the DNA is TGTGCCAGTAGTGCCGGCCGGGACAACTCCTACGAGCAGTACTTC. The encoded protein is CASSAGRDNSYEQYF.

This clone was observed a single time. The chain employs TRBV11-1 and TRBJ1-4, with 10 bases lining up with TRBD1. CDR1 is SGHAT and CDR2 is FQDESV in the germline V gene (reference sequence). V dropped 5 bases and J dropped 8; count of bases not matched to a gene: 8. The CDR3 sequence is 15 residues long. DNA for the CDR3: TGTGCCAGCAGCGGTGACAGGGGGCGAGAAGAAAAACTGTTTTTT. This translates into CASSGDRGREEKLFF.

This clone was picked up one time. The chain links TRBV11-2 to TRBJ2-3; no firm D call. Trimming removed 1 base at V and 2 bases at J, with 7 bases between. The CDR3 sequence is 14 residues long. Germline-derived CDR1 and CDR2 are SGHAT and FQNNGV. The CDR3 here is CASSLGAYTDTQYF. The CDR3 region has the DNA TGTGCCAGCAGCTTAGGGGCCTACACAGATACGCAGTATTTT.

The chain is built from TRBV15 and TRBJ2-2; no clear D gene. The V gene lost 1 base and the J gene lost 3 bases, with 6 bases spanning the gap. The CDR3 is 14 amino acids. Germline CDR1 is LNHNV and CDR2 is YYDKDF (reference sequence). The CDR3 reads CATSRVRDTGELFF. The CDR3 DNA sequence: TGTGCCACCAGCAGAGTACGCGACACCGGGGAGCTGTTTTTT.

The J gene is TRBJ1-3, the V gene TRBV6-5; a possible D gene is TRBD1 (5 bases). This CDR3 region has 13 residues. V was shortened by 7 bases and J by 2 bases, with 9 bases between the two germline ends. CDR1 MNHEY and CDR2 SVGAGI come from the germline V gene. The CDR3 loop is CASKTGAGNTIYF. CDR3 nucleotide sequence: TGTGCCAGCAAGACGGGGGCTGGAAACACCATATATTTT.

V and J are TRBV11-1 and TRBJ2-5; D ambiguous. The V end lost 0 bases, the J end lost 2 bases, and 13 bases lay between the germline ends. Germline V gene data show CDR1 as SGHAT and CDR2 as FQDESV (reference sequence). The CDR3 runs 16 residues. The CDR3 region is CASSLALVVRQETQYF. The CDR3 DNA reads TGTGCCAGCAGCTTAGCTCTGGTAGTGCGGCAAGAGACCCAGTACTTC.

The V gene is TRBV9, the J gene TRBJ2-7, with 13 positions matching TRBD2. Germline V gives CDR1 SGDLS, CDR2 YYNGEE. The CDR3 covers 15 residues. V dropped 3 bases and J dropped 3; count of bases not matched to a gene: 3. CDR3 sequence (DNA): TGTGCCAGCAGCGCAGGGACTAGCGGGGTCTACGAGCAGTACTTC. Translation gives CASSAGTSGVYEQYF. The full variable domain, rest sourced from reference TRBV9 and TRBJ2-7, is DSGVTQTPKHLITATGQRVTLRCSPRSGDLSVYWYQQSLDQGLQFLIQYYNGEERAKGNILERFSAQQFPDLHSELNLSSLELGDSALYFCASSAGTSGVYEQYFGPGTRLTVT.